Sequencing of this T cell receptor (beta chain) was carried out in a study of OX40 agonist ivuxolimab in advanced cancers. The wider study: Having had anti-PD-1, anti-PD-L1 or anti-CTLA-4 therapy before was allowed, and approximately 40% had some. Partial responses were recorded for three patients, including one with hepatocellular carcinoma and two with cutaneous melanoma.

CDR1 is SNHLY, CDR2 FYNNEI, per germline. This CDR3 has 15 amino acids. V lost 6 bases to trimming and J lost 0 bases, with 12 bases between them. Only in-frame clones appear in the TCRdb table, and some are missing; sequencing was by immunoSEQ multiplex PCR. The table includes about 51,000 clones, roughly 90% detected once. Autoimmune disease history or systemic immunosuppression disqualified patients. The chain carries TRBV2 and TRBJ1-3; D is possibly TRBD1 (6 bases). This clonotype was obtained from an adult with an advanced solid tumor such as melanoma, head and neck, liver or kidney cancer. Sequencing used CD4+ or CD8+ T cells sorted from blood, obtained in a trial of the OX40 agonist ivuxolimab. The CDR3 DNA follows: TGTGCCAGCAGCCAGGACAGCCTCTCTGGAAACACCATATATTTT. This encodes CASSQDSLSGNTIYF.